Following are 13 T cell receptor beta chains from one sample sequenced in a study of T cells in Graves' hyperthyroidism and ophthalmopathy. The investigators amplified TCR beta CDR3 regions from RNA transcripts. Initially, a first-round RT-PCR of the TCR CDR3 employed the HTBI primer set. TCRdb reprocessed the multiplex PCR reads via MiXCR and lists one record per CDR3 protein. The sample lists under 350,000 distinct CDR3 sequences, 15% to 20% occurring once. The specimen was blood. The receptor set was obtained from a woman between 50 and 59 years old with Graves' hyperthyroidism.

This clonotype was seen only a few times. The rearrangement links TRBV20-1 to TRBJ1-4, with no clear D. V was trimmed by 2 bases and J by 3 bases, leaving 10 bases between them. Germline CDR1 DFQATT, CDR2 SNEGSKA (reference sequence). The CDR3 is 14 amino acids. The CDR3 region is CSARFGGSNEKLFF. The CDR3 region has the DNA TGCAGTGCTAGATTCGGAGGGTCTAATGAAAAACTGTTTTTT.

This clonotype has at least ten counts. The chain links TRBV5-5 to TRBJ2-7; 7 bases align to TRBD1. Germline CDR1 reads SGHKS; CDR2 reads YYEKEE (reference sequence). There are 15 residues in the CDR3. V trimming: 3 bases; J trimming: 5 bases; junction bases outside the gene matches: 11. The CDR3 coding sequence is TGTGCCAGCAGCTCTACAGGGGCCCAAGGGCACGAGCAGTACGTC. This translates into CASSSTGAQGHEQYV.

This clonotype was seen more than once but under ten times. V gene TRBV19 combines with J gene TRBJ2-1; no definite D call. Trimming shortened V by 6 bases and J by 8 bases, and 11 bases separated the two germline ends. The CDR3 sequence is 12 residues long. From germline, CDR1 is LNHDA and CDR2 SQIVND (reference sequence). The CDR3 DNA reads TGTGCCAGTAGGGATAGCTCGGATGAGCAGTTCTTC. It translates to CASRDSSDEQFF.

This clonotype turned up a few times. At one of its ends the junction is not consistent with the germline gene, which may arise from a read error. The CDR3 spells CAISDARETRYF. In nucleotides, the CDR3 is TGTGCCATCAGTGACGCTCGGGAGACCCGGTACTTC. V usage is TRBV10-3 and J usage is TRBJ2-5; tentatively, D is TRBD2 (6 bases). This CDR3 comprises 12 residues. Germline CDR1 is ENHRY and CDR2 is SYGVKD.

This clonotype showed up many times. For the CDR3, the DNA is TGTGCCAGCAGAAGGGAAGTCACAGATACGCAGTATTTT. It codes for CASRREVTDTQYF. V is TRBV12-3 or TRBV12-4 and J is TRBJ2-3; D gene ambiguous. V gave up 6 bases and J gave up 2 bases, with 9 bases separating them. CDR3 size: 13 residues.

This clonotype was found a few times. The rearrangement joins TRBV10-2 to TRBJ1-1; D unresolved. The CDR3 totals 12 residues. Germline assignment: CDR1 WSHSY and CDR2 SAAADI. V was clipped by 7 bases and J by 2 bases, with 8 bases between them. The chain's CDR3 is CASMQTNTEAFF. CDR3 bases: TGCGCCAGCATGCAGACAAACACTGAAGCTTTCTTT.

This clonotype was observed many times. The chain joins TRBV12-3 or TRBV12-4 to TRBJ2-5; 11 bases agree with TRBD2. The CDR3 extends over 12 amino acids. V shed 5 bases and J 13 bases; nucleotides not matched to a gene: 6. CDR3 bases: TGTGCCAGCAGTCTAACTAGCGGGAGTGCGTACTTC. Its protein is CASSLTSGSAYF.

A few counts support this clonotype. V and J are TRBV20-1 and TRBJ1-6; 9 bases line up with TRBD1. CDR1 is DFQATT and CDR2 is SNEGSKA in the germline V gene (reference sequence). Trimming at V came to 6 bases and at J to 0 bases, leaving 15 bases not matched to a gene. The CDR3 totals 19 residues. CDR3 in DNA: TGCAGTGCCTTTAACCCGGGACAGGGCACAACCTCCTATAATTCACCCCTCCACTTT. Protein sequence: CSAFNPGQGTTSYNSPLHF.

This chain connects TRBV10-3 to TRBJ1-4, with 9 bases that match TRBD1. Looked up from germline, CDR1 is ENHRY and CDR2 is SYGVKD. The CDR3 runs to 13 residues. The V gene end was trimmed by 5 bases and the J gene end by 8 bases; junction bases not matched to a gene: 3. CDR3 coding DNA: TGTGCCATCAGTACAGGGGGCTGGGAAAAACTGTTTTTT. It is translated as CAISTGGWEKLFF.

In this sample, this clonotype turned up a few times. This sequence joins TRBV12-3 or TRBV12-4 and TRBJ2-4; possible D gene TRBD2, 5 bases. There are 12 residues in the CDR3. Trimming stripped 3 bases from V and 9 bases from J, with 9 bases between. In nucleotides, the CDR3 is TGTGCCAGCAGTTTTGTGGGAGCCATTCAGTACTTC. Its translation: CASSFVGAIQYF.

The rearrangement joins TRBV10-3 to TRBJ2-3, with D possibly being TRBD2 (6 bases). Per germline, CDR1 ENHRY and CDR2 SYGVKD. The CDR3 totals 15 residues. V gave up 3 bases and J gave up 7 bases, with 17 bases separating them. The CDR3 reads CAISDPDTGGHTQYF. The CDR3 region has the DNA TGTGCCATCAGTGACCCTGACACCGGGGGTCATACGCAGTATTTT.

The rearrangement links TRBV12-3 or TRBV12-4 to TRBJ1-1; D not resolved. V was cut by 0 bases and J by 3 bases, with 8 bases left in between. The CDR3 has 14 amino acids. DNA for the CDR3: TGTGCCAGCAGTTTAGCGCCGCAGGACACTGAAGCTTTCTTT. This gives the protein CASSLAPQDTEAFF.

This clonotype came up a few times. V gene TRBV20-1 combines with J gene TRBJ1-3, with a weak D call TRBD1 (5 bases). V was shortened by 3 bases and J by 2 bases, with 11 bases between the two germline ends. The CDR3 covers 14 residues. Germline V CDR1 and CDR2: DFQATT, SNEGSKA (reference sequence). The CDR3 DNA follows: TGCAGTGCTAGGGCCCCGACAGCTGGAAACACCATATATTTT. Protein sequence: CSARAPTAGNTIYF.